This record looks at one T cell receptor (beta chain) sequence and its context. Its antigen is not identified. The data belong to a study of radiotherapy plus CTLA-4 blockade in lung cancer. For the study at large: Overall, approximately 19% of patients showed an objective response, while about 31% attained disease control.

Study findings and constraints: Early clonal dynamics of blood T cells, together with interferon-beta, were reported as the best response predictor.

Produced via immunoSEQ multiplex PCR; TCRdb's table is partial and in-frame only. This repertoire shows roughly 63,000 clones, 70% to 80% found once; its top ten account for roughly 8%. With V trimmed by 1 base and J by 7 bases, 7 bases remained unmatched. CDR3 length: 15 amino acids. Germline CDR1 reads MGHRA; CDR2 reads YSYEKL. This rearrangement joins TRBV4-1 to TRBJ1-2, with 9 bases fitting TRBD1. This clonotype was sampled from a human donor with non-small cell lung cancer whose response to radiotherapy plus ipilimumab could not be evaluated. Material: peripheral blood, obtained from a patient treated with radiotherapy plus ipilimumab. The CDR3 DNA is TGCGCCAGCAGCCAAGGGACAGGGGAATTTGGTGGCTACACCTTC. This translates into CASSQGTGEFGGYTF.